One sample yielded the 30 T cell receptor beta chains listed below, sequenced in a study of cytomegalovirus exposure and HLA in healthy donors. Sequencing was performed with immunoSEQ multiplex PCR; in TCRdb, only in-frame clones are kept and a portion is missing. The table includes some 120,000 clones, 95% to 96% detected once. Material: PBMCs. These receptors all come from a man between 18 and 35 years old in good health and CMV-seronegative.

As DNA, the CDR3 is TGTGCCAGCAGGAGAGACTATGGCTACACCTTC. Its translation: CASRRDYGYTF. V usage is TRBV28 and J usage is TRBJ1-2; D is unresolved. From germline, CDR1 is MDHEN and CDR2 SYDVKM. Trimming took 6 bases from V and 3 from J, leaving 5 bases between them. The CDR3 covers 11 residues.

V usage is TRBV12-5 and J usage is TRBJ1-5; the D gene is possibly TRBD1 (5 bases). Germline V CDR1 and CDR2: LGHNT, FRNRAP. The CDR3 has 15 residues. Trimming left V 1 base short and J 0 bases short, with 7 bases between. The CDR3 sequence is CASGLGQFSNQPQHF. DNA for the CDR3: TGTGCTAGTGGTTTGGGACAGTTTAGCAATCAGCCCCAGCATTTT. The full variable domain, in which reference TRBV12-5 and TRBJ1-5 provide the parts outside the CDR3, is DARVTQTPRHKVTEMGQEVTMRCQPILGHNTVFWYRQTMMQGLELLAYFRNRAPLDDSGMPKDRFSAEMPDATLATLKIQPSEPRDSAVYFCASGLGQFSNQPQHFGDGTRLSIL.

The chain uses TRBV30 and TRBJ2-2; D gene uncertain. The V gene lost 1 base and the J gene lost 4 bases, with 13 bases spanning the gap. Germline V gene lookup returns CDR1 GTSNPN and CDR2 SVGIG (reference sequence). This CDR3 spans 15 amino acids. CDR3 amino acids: CAWSAVTLSTGELFF. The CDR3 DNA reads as TGTGCCTGGAGTGCAGTTACACTAAGCACCGGGGAGCTGTTTTTT.

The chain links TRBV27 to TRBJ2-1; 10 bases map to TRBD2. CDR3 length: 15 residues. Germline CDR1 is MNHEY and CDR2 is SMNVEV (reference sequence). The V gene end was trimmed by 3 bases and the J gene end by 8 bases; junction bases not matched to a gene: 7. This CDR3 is CASSLQREGPDEQFF. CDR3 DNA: TGTGCCAGCAGTTTGCAGCGGGAGGGCCCGGATGAGCAGTTCTTC.

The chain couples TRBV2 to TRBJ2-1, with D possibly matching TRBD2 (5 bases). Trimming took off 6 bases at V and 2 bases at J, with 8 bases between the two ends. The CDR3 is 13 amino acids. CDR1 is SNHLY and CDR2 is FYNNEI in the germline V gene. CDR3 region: CASSPGTYNEQFF. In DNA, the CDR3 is TGTGCCAGCAGCCCCGGGACCTACAATGAGCAGTTCTTC.

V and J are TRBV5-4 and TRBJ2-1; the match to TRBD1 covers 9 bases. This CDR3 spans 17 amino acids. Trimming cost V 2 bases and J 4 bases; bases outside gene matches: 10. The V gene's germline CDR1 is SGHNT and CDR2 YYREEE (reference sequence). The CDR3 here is CASSFGGQGGRYNEQFF. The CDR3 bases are TGTGCCAGCAGCTTTGGGGGACAGGGCGGTCGGTACAATGAGCAGTTCTTC.

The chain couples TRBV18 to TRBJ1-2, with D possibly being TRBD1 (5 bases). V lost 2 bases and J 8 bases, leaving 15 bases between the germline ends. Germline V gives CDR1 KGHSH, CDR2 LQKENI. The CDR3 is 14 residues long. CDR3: CASSPDIRAGGYTF. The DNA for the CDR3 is TGTGCCAGCTCACCAGATATCAGGGCAGGCGGCTACACCTTC.

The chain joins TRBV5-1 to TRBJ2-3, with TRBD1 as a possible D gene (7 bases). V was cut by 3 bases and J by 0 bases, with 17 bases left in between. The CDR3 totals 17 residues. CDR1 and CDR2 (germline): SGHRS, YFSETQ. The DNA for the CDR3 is TGCGCCAGCAGCTCGGGGGACAGCCCATACAGCACAGATACGCAGTATTTT. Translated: CASSSGDSPYSTDTQYF.

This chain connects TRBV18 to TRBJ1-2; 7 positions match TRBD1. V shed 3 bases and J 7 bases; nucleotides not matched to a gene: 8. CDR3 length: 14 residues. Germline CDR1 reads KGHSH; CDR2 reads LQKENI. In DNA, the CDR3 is TGTGCCAGCTCACCTGGAGGGGGCGCGAGTGGCTACACCTTC. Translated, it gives CASSPGGGASGYTF.

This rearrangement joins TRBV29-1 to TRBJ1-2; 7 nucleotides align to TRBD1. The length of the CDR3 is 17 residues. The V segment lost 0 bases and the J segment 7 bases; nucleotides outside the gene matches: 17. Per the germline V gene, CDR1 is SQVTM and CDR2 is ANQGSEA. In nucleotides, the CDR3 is TGCAGCGTTGAAGACCCATCCATCCGGACAGGAGTTCTTGGCTACACCTTC. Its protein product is CSVEDPSIRTGVLGYTF.

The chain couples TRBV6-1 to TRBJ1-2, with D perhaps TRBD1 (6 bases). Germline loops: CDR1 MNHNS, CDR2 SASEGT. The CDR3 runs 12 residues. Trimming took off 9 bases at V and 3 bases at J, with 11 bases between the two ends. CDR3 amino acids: CARTGKDYGYTF. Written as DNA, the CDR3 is TGTGCCAGAACAGGGAAGGACTATGGCTACACCTTC.

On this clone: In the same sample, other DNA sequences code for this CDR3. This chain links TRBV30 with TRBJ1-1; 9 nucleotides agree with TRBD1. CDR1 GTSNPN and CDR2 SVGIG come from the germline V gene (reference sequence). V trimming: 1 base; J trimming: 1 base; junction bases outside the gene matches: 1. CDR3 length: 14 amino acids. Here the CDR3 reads CAWSAGQGNTEAFF. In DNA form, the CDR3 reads TGTGCCTGGAGTGCGGGACAGGGGAACACTGAAGCTTTCTTT.

The CDR3 region is CATSRETSSWGEFF. The CDR3 nucleotides are TGTGCCACCAGCAGGGAAACTAGTTCCTGGGGGGAGTTCTTC. The V gene is TRBV15, the J gene TRBJ2-1, with a tentative D call TRBD2 (6 bases). The CDR3 has 14 amino acids. V lost 3 bases, J lost 14 bases, and 20 bases lay in between. Germline values: CDR1 LNHNV, CDR2 YYDKDF (reference sequence).

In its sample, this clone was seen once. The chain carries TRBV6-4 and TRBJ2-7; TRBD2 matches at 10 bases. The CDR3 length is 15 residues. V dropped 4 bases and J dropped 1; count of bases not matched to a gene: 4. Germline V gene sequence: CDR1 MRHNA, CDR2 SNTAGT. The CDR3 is CASSALAGNSYEQYF. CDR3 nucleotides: TGTGCCAGCAGTGCACTAGCGGGAAATTCCTACGAGCAGTACTTC.

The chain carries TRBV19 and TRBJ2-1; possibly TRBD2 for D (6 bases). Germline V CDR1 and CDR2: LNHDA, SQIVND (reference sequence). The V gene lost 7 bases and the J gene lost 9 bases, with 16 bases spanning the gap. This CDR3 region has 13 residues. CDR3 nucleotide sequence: TGTGCCAGTACGACTACTCCCGGGAGTGAGCAGTTCTTC. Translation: CASTTTPGSEQFF.

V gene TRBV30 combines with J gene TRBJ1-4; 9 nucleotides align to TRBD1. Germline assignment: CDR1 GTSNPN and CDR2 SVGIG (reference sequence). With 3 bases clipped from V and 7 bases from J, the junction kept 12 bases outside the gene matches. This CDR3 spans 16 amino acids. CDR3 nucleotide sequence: TGTGCCTGGAGGACACCGGGACAGGGTTTAGTTGAAAAACTGTTTTTT. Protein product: CAWRTPGQGLVEKLFF.

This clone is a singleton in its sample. CDR3: CASSVSTSGRPTDTQYF. The CDR3 coding sequence is TGTGCCAGCAGCGTATCGACTAGCGGGAGGCCCACAGATACGCAGTATTTT. The rearrangement joins TRBV9 to TRBJ2-3; 13 nucleotides match TRBD2. The CDR3 runs 17 residues. V lost 1 base to trimming and J lost 2 bases; unmatched junction nucleotides: 4. Germline CDR1 and CDR2: SGDLS and YYNGEE.

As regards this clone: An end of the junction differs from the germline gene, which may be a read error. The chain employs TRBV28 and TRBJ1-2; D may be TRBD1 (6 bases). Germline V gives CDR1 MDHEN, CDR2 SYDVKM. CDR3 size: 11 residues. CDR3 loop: CASSSIKTGTF. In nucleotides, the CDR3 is TGTGCCAGCAGTTCTATCAAAACAGGGACGTTC.

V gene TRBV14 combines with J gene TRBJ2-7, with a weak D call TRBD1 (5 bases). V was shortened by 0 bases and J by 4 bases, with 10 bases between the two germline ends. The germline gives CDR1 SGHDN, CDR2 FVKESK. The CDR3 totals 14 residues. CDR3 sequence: CASSQDLRQYEQYF. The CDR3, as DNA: TGTGCCAGCAGCCAAGATCTTCGACAGTACGAGCAGTACTTC. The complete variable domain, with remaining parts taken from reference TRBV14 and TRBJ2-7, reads EAGVTQFPSHSVIEKGQTVTLRCDPISGHDNLYWYRRVMGKEIKFLLHFVKESKQDESGMPNNRFLAERTGGTYSTLKVQPAELEDSGVYFCASSQDLRQYEQYFGPGTRLTVT.

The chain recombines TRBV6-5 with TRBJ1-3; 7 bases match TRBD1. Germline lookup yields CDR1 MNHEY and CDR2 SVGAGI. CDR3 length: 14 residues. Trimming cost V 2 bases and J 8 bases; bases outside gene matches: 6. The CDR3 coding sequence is TGTGCCAGCAGTTACGAGGGGGCGAGGGACACCATATATTTT. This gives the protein CASSYEGARDTIYF.

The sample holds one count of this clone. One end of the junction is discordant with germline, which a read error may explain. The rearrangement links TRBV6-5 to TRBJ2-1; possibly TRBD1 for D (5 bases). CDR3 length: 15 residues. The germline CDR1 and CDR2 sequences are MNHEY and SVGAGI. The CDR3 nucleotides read TGTGCCAGCACTTACCCAGGCCCAGGGCACTATGAGCAGTTCTTC. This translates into CASTYPGPGHYEQFF.

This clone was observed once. This CDR3 is CASSSTGAYSNQPQHF. Written as DNA, the CDR3 is TGTGCGTCGTCTTCTACAGGGGCCTATAGCAATCAGCCCCAGCATTTT. The chain couples TRBV19 to TRBJ1-5; 7 bases are shared with TRBD1. Per the germline V gene, CDR1 is LNHDA and CDR2 is SQIVND (reference sequence). This CDR3 has 16 residues.

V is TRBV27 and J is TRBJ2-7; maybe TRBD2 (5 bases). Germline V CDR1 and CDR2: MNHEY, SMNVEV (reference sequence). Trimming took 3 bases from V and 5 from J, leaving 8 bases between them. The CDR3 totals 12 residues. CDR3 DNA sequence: TGTGCCAGCAGTTTGGCGGGCCACGAGCAGTACTTC. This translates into CASSLAGHEQYF.

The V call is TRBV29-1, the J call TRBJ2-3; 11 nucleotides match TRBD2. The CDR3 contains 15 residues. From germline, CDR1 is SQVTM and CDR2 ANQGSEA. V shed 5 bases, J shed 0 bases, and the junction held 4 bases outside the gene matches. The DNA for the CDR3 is TGCAGCGTTTGGGGACTAGCGGAAAGCACAGATACGCAGTATTTT. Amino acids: CSVWGLAESTDTQYF.

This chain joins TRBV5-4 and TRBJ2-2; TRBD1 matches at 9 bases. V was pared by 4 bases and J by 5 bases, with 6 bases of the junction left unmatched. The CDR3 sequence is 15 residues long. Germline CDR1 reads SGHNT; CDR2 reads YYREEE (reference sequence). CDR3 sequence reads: CASSRYRGRTGELFF. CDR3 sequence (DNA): TGTGCCAGCAGCAGATACAGGGGGCGAACCGGGGAGCTGTTTTTT. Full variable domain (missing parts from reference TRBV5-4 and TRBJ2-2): ETGVTQSPTHLIKTRGQQVTLRCSSQSGHNTVSWYQQALGQGPQFIFQYYREEENGRGNFPPRFSGLQFPNYSSELNVNALELDDSALYLCASSRYRGRTGELFFGEGSRLTVL.

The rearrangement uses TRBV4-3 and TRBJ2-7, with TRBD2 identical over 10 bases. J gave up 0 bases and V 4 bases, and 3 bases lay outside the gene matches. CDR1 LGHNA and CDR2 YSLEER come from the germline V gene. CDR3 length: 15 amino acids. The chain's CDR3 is CASSPGLAASYEQYF. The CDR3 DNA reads TGCGCCAGCAGCCCCGGACTAGCGGCCTCCTACGAGCAGTACTTC.

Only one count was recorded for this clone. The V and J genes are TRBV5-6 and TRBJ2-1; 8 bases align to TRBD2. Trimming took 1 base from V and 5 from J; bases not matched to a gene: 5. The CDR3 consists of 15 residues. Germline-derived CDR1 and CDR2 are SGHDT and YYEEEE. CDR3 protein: CASSLILAAHNEQFF. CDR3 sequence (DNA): TGTGCCAGCAGCTTGATACTAGCGGCCCACAATGAGCAGTTCTTC. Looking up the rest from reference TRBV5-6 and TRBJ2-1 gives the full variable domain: DAGVTQSPTHLIKTRGQQVTLRCSPKSGHDTVSWYQQALGQGPQFIFQYYEEEERQRGNFPDRFSGHQFPNYSSELNVNALLLGDSALYLCASSLILAAHNEQFFGPGTRLTVL.

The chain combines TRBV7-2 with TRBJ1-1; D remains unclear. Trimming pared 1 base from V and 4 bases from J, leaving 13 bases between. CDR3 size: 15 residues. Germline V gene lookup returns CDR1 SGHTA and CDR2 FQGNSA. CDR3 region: CASSLVAGVGTEAFF. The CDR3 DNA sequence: TGTGCCAGCAGCTTAGTAGCCGGGGTCGGCACTGAAGCTTTCTTT.

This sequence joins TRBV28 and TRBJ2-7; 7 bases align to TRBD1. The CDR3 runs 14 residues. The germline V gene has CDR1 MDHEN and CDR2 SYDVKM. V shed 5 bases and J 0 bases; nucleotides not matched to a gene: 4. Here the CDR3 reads CASSRDSFSYEQYF. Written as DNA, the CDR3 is TGTGCCAGCAGTCGGGACAGCTTCTCCTACGAGCAGTACTTC.

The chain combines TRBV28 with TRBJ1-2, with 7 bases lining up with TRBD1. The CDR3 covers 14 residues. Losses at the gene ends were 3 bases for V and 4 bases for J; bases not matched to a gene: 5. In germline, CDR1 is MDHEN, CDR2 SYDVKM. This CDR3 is CASSFRGQFYGYTF. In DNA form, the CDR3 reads TGTGCCAGCAGTTTCCGGGGACAGTTCTATGGCTACACCTTC.